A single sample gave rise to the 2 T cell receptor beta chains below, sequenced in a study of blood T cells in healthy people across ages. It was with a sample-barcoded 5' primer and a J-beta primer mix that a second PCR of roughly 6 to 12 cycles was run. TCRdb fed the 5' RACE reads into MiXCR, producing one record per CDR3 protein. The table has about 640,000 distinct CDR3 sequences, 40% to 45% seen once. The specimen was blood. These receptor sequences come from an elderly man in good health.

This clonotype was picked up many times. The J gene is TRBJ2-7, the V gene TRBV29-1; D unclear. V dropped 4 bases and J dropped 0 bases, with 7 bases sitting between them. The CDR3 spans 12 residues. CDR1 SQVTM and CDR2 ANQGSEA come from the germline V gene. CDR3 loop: CSVAGNSYEQYF. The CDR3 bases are TGCAGCGTTGCTGGCAACTCCTACGAGCAGTACTTC.

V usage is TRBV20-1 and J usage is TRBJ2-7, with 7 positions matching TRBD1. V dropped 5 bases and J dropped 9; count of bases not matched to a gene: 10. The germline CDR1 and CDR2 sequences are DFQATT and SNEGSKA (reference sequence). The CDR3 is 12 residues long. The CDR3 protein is CSAPSRGQWQYF. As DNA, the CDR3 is TGCAGTGCTCCCTCTCGGGGACAGTGGCAGTACTTC.